The present T cell receptor (beta chain) was sequenced within a study of patients and donors after allogeneic stem cell transplantation. TCRdb reprocessed the RT-PCR reads with MiXCR, giving one entry per CDR3 protein. The data contain 70,000 or so distinct CDR3 sequences, approximately 26% of them singletons. Sequenced: blood, either unsorted or a sorted T cell fraction (not recorded which). The sequence was obtained from a human donor who was either an allogeneic HSCT recipient or a stem cell or donor lymphocyte infusion donor (not recorded which). It is not recorded whose cells these are; they may come from a transplant donor.

This chain's CDR3 is CASSPSLVVGELFF. CDR3 in DNA: TGTGCCAGCAGCCCCTCACTAGTTGTCGGGGAGCTGTTTTTT. The chain combines TRBV7-2 with TRBJ2-2; the D gene is possibly TRBD2 (5 bases). The germline V gene encodes CDR1 SGHTA and CDR2 FQGNSA. V was pared by 5 bases and J by 7 bases, with 14 bases between. This CDR3 has 14 amino acids.